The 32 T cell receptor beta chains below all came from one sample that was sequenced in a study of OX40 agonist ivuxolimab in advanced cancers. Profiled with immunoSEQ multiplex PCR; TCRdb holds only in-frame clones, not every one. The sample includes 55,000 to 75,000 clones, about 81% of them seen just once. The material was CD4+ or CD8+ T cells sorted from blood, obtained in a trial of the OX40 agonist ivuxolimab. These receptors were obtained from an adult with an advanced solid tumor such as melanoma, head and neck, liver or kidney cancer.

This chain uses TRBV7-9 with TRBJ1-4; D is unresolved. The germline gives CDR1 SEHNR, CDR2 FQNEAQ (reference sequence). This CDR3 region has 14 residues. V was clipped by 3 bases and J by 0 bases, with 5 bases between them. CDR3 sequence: CASSFGATNEKLFF. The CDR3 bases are TGTGCCAGCAGCTTTGGGGCAACTAATGAAAAACTGTTTTTT.

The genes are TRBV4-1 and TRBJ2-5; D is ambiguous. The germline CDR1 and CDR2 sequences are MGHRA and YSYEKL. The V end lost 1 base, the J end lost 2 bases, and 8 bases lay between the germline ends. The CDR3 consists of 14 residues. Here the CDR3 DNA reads TGCGCCAGCAGCCAAGGTTGGGGACAAGAGACCCAGTACTTC. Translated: CASSQGWGQETQYF.

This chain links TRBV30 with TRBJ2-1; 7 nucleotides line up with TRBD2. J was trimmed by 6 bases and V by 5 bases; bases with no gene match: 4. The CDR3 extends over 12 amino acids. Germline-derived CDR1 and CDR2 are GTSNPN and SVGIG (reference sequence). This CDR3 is CAWSLAVNEQFF. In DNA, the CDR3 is TGTGCCTGGTCCCTAGCGGTCAATGAGCAGTTCTTC.

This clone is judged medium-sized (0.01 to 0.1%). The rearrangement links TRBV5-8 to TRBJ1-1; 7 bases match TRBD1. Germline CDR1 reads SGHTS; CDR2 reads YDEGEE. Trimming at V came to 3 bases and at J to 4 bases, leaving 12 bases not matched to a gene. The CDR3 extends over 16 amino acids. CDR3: CASSSLVTGVGTEAFF. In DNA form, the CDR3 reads TGTGCCAGCAGCTCATTAGTAACAGGGGTGGGCACTGAAGCTTTCTTT.

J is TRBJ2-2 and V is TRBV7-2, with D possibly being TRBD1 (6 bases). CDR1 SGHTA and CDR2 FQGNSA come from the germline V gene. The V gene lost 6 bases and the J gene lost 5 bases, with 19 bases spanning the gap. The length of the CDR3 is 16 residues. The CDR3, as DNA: TGTGCCAGCAGACGTTTACAGGGATTGCGGACCGGGGAGCTGTTTTTT. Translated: CASRRLQGLRTGELFF.

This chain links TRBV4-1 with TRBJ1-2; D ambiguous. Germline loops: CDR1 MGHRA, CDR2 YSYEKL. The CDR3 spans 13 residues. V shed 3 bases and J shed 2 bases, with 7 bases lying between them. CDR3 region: CASSQRPNYGYTF. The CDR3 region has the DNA TGCGCCAGCAGCCAGCGACCGAACTATGGCTACACCTTC.

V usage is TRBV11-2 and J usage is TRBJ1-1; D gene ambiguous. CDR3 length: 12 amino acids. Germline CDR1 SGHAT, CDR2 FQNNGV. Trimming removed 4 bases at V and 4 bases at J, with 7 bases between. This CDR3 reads CASSWGGTEAFF. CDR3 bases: TGTGCCAGCAGCTGGGGTGGCACTGAAGCTTTCTTT.

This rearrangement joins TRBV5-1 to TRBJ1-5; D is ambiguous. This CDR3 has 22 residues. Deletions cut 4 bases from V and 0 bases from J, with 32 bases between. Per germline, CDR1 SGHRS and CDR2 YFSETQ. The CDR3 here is CASSPTRTVGPITFFSNQPQHF. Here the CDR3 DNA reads TGCGCCAGCAGCCCCACTAGGACGGTGGGCCCTATTACATTTTTTAGCAATCAGCCCCAGCATTTT.

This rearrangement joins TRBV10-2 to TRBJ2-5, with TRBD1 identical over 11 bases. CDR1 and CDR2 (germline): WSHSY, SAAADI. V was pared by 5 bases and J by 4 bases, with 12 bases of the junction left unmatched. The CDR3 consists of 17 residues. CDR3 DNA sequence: TGCGCCAGCAGTCACCACCCCGGGACAGGGGGGAGAGAGACCCAGTACTTC. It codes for CASSHHPGTGGRETQYF.

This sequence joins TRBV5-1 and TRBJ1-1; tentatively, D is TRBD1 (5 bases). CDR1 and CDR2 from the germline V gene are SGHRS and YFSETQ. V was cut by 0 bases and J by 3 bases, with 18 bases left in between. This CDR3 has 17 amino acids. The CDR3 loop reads CASSLEGQGGVDTEAFF. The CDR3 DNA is TGCGCCAGCAGCTTGGAAGGCCAGGGTGGGGTAGACACTGAAGCTTTCTTT.

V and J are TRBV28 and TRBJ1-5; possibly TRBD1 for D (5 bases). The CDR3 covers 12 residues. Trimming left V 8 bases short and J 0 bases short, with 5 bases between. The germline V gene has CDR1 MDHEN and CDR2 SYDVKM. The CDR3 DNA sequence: TGTGCCAGCGACAGTAGCAATCAGCCCCAGCATTTT. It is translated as CASDSSNQPQHF.

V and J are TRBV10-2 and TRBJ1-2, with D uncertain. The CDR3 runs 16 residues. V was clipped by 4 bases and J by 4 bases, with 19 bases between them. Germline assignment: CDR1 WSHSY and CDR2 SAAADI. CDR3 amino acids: CASSGVGRWQFYGYTF. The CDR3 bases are TGCGCCAGCAGTGGGGTAGGCAGGTGGCAATTCTATGGCTACACCTTC.

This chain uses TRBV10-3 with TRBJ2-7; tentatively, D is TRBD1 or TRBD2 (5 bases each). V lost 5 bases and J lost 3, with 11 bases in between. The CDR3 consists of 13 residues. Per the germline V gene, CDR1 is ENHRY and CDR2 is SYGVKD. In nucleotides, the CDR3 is TGTGCCATCAGTCCCGGGACGGTCTACGAGCAGTACTTC. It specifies CAISPGTVYEQYF.

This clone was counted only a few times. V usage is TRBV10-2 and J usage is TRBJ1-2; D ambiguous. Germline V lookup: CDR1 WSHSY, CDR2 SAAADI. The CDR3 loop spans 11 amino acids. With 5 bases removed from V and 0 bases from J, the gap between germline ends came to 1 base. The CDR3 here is CASSSNYGYTF. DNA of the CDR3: TGCGCCAGCAGTTCTAACTATGGCTACACCTTC.

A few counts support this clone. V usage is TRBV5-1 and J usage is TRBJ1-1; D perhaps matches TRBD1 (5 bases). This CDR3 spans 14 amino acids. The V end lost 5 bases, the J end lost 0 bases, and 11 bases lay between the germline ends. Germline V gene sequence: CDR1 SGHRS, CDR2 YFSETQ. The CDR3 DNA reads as TGCGCCAGCAGACAAGGGACGATGAACACTGAAGCTTTCTTT. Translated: CASRQGTMNTEAFF.

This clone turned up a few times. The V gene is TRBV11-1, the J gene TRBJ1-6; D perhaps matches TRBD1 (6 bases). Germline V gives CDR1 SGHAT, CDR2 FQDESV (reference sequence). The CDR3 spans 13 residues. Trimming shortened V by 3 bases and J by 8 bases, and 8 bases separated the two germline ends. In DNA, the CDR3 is TGTGCCAGCAGCTTCACAGGGTATTCACCCCTCCACTTT. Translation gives CASSFTGYSPLHF.

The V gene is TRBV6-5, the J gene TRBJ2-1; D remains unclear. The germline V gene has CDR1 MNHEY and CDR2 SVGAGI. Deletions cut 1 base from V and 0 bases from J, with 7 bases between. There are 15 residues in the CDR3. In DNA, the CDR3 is TGTGCCAGCAGTTACTTAAGTAGCTCCTACAATGAGCAGTTCTTC. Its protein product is CASSYLSSSYNEQFF.

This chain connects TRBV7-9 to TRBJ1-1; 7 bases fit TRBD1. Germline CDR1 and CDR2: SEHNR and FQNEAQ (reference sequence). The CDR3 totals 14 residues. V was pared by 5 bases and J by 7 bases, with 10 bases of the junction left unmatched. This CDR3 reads CASSPTDRANEAFF. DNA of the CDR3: TGTGCCAGCAGCCCAACCGACAGGGCAAATGAAGCTTTCTTT.

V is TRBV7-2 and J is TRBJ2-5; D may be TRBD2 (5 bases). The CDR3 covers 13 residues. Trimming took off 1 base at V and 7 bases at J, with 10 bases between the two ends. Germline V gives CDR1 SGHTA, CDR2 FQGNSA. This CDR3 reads CASSLDPSGTQYF. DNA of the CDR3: TGTGCCAGCAGCTTAGACCCAAGCGGGACCCAGTACTTC.

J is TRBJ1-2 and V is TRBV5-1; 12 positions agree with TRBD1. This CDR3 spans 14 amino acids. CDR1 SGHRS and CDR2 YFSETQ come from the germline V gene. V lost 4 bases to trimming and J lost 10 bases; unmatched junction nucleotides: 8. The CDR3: CASSVKPGQGAYTF. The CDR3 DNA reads TGCGCCAGCAGCGTGAAGCCGGGACAGGGGGCCTACACCTTC. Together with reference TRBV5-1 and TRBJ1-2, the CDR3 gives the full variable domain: KAGVTQTPRYLIKTRGQQVTLSCSPISGHRSVSWYQQTPGQGLQFLFEYFSETQRNKGNFPGRFSGRQFSNSRSEMNVSTLELGDSALYLCASSVKPGQGAYTFGSGTRLTVV.

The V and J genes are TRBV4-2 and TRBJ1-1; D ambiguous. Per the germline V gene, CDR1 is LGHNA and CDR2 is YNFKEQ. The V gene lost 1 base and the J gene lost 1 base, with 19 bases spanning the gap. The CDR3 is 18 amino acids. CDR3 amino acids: CASSQGTLPGSGNTEAFF. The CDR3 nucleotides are TGTGCCAGCAGCCAAGGCACACTACCTGGATCAGGGAACACTGAAGCTTTCTTT.

CDR3 nucleotides: TGTGCCAGCAGCGCCCGCTCTGGAAACACCATATATTTT. Amino acids: CASSARSGNTIYF. This chain uses TRBV5-6 with TRBJ1-3; D remains ambiguous. Germline V gene data show CDR1 as SGHDT and CDR2 as YYEEEE. CDR3 length: 13 residues. Trimming cost V 4 bases and J 0 bases, with 5 bases left between them.

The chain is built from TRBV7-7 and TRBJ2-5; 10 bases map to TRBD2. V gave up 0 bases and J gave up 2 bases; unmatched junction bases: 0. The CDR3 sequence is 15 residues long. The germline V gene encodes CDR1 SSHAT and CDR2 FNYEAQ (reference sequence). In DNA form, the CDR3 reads TGTGCCAGCAGCTTAGCAGCGGGGGGGCAAGAGACCCAGTACTTC. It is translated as CASSLAAGGQETQYF.

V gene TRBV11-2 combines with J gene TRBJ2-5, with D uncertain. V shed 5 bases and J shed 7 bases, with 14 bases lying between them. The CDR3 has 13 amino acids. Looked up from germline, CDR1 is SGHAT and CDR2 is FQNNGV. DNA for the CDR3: TGTGCCAGCAGCCTAGTTGGCCGGCGGACCCAGTACTTC. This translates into CASSLVGRRTQYF.

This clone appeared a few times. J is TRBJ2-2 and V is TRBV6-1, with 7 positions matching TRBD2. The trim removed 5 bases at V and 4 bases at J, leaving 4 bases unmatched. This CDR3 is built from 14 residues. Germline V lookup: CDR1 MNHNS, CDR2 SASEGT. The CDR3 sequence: CASSTREGTGELFF. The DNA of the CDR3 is TGTGCCAGCAGTACTAGGGAGGGCACCGGGGAGCTGTTTTTT.

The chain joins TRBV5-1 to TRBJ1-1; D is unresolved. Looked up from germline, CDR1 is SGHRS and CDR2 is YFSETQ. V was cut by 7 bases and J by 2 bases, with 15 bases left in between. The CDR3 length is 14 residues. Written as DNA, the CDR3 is TGCGCCAGCGCTCCGACCCAAACTAACACTGAAGCTTTCTTT. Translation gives CASAPTQTNTEAFF.

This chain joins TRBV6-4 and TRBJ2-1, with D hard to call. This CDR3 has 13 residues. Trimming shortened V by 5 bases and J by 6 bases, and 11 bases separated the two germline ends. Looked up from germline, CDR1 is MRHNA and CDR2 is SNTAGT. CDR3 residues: CASSPFTGNEQFF. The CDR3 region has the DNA TGTGCCAGCAGTCCATTTACGGGCAATGAGCAGTTCTTC.

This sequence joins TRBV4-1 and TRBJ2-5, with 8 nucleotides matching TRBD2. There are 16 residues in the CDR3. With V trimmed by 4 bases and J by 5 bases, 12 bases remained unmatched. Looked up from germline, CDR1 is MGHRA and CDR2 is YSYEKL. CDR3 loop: CASSPRRGPGGETQYF. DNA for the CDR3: TGCGCCAGCAGCCCGCGCAGGGGTCCGGGAGGGGAGACCCAGTACTTC.

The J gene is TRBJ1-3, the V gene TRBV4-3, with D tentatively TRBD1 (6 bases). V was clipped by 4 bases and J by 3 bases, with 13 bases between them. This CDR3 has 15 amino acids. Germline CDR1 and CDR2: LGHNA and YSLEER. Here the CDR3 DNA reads TGCGCCAGCAGCCGATTTTCAGGGGATGGAAACACCATATATTTT. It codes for CASSRFSGDGNTIYF.

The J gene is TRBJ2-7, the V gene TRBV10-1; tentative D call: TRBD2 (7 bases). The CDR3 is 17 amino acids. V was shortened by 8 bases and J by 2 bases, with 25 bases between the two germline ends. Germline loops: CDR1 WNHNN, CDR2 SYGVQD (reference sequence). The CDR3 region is CASLQGRAREAAYEQYF. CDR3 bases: TGCGCCAGCCTCCAGGGGAGGGCCCGGGAGGCCGCCTACGAGCAGTACTTC.

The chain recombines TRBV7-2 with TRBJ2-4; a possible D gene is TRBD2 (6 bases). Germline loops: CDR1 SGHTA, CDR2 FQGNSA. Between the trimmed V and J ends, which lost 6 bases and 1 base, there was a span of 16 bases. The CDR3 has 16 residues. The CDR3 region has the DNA TGTGCCAGCAGTCTGTCAGGGACTGGGGCCAAAAACATTCAGTACTTC. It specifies CASSLSGTGAKNIQYF. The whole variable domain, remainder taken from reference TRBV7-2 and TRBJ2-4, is GAGVSQSPSNKVTEKGKDVELRCDPISGHTALYWYRQSLGQGLEFLIYFQGNSAPDKSGLPSDRFSAERTGGSVSTLTIQRTQQEDSAVYLCASSLSGTGAKNIQYFGAGTRLSVL.

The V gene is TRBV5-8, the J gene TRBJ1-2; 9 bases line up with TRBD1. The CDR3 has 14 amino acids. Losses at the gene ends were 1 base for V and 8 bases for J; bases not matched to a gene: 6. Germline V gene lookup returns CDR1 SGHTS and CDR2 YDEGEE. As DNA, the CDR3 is TGTGCCAGCAGCTTGACAGGGGGCAACGGAGGCTACACCTTC. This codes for CASSLTGGNGGYTF.